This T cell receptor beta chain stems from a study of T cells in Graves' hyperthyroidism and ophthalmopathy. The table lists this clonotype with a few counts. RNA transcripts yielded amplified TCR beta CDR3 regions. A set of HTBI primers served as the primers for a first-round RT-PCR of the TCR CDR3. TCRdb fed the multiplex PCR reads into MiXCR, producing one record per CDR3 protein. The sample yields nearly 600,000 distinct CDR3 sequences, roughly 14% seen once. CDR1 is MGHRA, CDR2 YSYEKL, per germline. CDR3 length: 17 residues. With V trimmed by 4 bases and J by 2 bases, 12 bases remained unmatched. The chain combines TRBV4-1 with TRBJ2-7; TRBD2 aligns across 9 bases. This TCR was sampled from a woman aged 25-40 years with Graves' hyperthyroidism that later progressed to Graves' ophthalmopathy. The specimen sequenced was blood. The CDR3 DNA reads TGCGCCAGCAGCCCCTCTACTAGCGGGCCTCCCCCCTACGAGCAGTACTTC. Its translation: CASSPSTSGPPPYEQYF.